This T cell receptor beta chain was sequenced in a study of CD8+ T cells in alopecia areata. Separation by sorting yielded CD4+ and CD8+ T cells from PBMCs. Only one count was recorded for this clone. Sequencing templates came from extracted RNA that was reverse transcribed into cDNA. Clones were read by immunoSEQ multiplex PCR, and TCRdb kept only the in-frame ones, dropping some. This sample has roughly 180,000 clones, with roughly 65% found just once. Germline V gives CDR1 GTSNPN, CDR2 SVGIG (reference sequence). This CDR3 has 13 amino acids. V shed 5 bases, J shed 2 bases, and the junction held 4 bases outside the gene matches.

Sequences were derived from CD4+ T cells sorted from blood, sampled at week 0. The chain carries TRBV30 and TRBJ1-1; 8 nucleotides align to TRBD1. This TCR was sampled from a human donor with alopecia areata. The CDR3 loop is CAWGQGLNTEAFF. The CDR3 DNA sequence: TGTGCCTGGGGACAGGGCCTAAACACTGAAGCTTTCTTT.